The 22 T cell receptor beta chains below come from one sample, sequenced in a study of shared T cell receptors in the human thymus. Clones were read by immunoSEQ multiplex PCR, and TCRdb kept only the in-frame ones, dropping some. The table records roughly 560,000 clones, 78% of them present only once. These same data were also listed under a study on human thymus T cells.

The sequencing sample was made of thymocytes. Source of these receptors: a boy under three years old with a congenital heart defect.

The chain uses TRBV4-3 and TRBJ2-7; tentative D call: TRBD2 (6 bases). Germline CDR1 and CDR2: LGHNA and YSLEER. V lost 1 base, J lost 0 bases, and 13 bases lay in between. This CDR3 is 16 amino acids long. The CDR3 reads CASSQAGRSGSYEQYF. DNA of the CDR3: TGCGCCAGCAGCCAAGCCGGGAGATCGGGCTCCTACGAGCAGTACTTC.

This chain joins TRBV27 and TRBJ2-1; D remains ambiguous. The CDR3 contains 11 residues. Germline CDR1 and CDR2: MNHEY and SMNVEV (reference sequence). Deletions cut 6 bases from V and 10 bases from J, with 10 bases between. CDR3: CASSSSLEQFF. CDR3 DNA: TGTGCCAGCAGCTCCTCTCTGGAGCAGTTCTTC.

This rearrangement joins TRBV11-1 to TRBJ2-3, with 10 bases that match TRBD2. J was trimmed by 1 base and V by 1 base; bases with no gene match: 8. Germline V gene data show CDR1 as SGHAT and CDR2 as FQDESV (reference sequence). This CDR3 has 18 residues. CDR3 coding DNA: TGTGCCAGCAGCTTAGTGCCAGCGGGAGGGATGCGCACAGATACGCAGTATTTT. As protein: CASSLVPAGGMRTDTQYF.

Written as DNA, the CDR3 is TGTGCCAGTAGTATCGGGACAGAGCCGTCTGGGGCCAACGTCCTGACTTTC. Translated, it gives CASSIGTEPSGANVLTF. The rearrangement links TRBV19 to TRBJ2-6, with TRBD1 matching 7 bases. The V segment lost 3 bases and the J segment 1 base; nucleotides outside the gene matches: 6. In germline, CDR1 is LNHDA, CDR2 SQIVND (reference sequence). CDR3 length equals 17 residues.

The CDR3 coding sequence is TGTGCCAGCAGTCCACGTTTTAGAAGTTTCACCACAGATACGCAGTATTTT. Residues: CASSPRFRSFTTDTQYF. The V and J genes are TRBV27 and TRBJ2-3; D is undetermined. V lost 5 bases to trimming and J lost 2 bases, with 20 bases between them. This CDR3 is built from 17 residues. Per germline, CDR1 MNHEY and CDR2 SMNVEV (reference sequence).

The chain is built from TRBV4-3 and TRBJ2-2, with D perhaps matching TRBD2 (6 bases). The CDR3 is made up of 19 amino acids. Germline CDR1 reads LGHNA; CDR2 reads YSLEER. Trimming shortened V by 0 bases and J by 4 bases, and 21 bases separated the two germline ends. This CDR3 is CASSQDCVRRDAGTGELFF. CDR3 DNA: TGCGCCAGCAGCCAAGATTGCGTTCGGCGGGACGCCGGCACCGGGGAGCTGTTTTTT.

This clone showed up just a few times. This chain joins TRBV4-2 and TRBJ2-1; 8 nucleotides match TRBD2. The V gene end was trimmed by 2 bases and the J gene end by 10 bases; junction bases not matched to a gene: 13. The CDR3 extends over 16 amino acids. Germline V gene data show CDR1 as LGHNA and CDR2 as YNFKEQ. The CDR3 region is CASSQTQRGRAREQFF. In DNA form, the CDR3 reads TGTGCCAGCAGCCAAACGCAGCGGGGGAGGGCTAGGGAGCAGTTCTTC.

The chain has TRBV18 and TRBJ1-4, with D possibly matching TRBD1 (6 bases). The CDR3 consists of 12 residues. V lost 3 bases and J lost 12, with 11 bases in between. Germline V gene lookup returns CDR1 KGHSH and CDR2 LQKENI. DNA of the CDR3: TGTGCCAGCTCACCGGGGGGGCGCGAACTGTTTTTT. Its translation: CASSPGGRELFF. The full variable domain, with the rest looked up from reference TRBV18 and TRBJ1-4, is NAGVMQNPRHLVRRRGQEARLRCSPMKGHSHVYWYRQLPEEGLKFMVYLQKENIIDESGMPKERFSAEFPKEGPSILRIQQVVRGDSAAYFCASSPGGRELFFGSGTQLSVL.

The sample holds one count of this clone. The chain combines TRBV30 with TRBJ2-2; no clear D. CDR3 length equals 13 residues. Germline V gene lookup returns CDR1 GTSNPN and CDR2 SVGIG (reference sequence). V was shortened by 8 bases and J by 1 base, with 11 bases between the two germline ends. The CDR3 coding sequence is TGTGCCCATTCTTCCGGGAACACCGGGGAGCTGTTTTTT. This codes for CAHSSGNTGELFF.

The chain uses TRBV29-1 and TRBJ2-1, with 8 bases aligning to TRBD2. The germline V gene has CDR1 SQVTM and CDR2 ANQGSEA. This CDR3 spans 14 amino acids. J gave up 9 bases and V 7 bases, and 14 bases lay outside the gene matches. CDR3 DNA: TGCAGCGGAGTAGAGCGGGAGAGTTCGGGTGAGCAGTTCTTC. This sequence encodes CSGVERESSGEQFF.

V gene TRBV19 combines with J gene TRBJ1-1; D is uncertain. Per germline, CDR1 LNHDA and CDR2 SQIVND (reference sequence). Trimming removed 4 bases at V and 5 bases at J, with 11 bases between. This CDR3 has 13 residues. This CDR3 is CASSTGLETEAFF. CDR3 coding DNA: TGTGCCAGTAGTACGGGGTTAGAGACTGAAGCTTTCTTT. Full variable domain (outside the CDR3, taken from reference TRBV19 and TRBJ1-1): DGGITQSPKYLFRKEGQNVTLSCEQNLNHDAMYWYRQDPGQGLRLIYYSQIVNDFQKGDIAEGYSVSREKKESFPLTVTSAQKNPTAFYLCASSTGLETEAFFGQGTRLTVV.

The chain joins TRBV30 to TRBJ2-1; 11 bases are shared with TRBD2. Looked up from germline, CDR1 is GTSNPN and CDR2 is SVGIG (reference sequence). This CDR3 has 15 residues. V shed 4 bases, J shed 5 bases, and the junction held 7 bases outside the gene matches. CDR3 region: CAWTPGTSGNNEQFF. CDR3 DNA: TGTGCCTGGACCCCGGGGACTAGCGGAAACAATGAGCAGTTCTTC.

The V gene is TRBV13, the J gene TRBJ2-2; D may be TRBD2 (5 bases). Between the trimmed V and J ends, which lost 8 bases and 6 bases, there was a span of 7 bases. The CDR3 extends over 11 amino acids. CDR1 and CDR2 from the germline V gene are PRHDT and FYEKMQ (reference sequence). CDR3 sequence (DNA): TGTGCCAGCTATAGCGCCGGGGAGCTGTTTTTT. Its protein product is CASYSAGELFF. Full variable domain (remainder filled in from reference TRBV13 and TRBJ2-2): AAGVIQSPRHLIKEKRETATLKCYPIPRHDTVYWYQQGPGQDPQFLISFYEKMQSDKGSIPDRFSAQQFSDYHSELNMSSLELGDSALYFCASYSAGELFFGEGSRLTVL.

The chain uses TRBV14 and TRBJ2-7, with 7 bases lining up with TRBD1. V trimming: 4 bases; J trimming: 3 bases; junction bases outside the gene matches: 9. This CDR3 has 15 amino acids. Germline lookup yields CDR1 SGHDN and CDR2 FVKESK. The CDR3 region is CASSLGQDGRYEQYF. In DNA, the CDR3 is TGTGCCAGCAGCCTTGGACAGGACGGTCGCTACGAGCAGTACTTC.

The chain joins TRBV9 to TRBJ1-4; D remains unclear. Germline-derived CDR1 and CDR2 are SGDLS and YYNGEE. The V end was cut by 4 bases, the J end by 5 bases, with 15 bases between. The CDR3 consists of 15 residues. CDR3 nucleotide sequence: TGTGCCAGCAGCCATAAGGCCCGAGGGAATGAAAAACTGTTTTTT. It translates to CASSHKARGNEKLFF. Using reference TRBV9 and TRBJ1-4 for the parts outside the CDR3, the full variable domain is DSGVTQTPKHLITATGQRVTLRCSPRSGDLSVYWYQQSLDQGLQFLIQYYNGEERAKGNILERFSAQQFPDLHSELNLSSLELGDSALYFCASSHKARGNEKLFFGSGTQLSVL.

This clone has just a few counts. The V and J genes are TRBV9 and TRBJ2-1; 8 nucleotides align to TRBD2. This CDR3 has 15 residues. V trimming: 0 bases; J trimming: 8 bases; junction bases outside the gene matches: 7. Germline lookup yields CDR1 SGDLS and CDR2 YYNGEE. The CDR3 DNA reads TGTGCCAGCAGCGTAGGGACTAGCAGCTGCGATGAGCAGTTCTTC. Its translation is CASSVGTSSCDEQFF.

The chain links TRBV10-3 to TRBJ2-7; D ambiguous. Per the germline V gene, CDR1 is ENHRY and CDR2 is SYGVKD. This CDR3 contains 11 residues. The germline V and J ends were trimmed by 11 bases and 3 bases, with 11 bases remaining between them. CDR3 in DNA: TGTGCCCCCGCGTCCCTCTACGAGCAGTACTTC. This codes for CAPASLYEQYF.

DNA of the CDR3: TGTGCCAGCTCAAGGGGAGGCGGGGAGCTGTTTTTT. It encodes CASSRGGGELFF. This chain connects TRBV5-4 to TRBJ2-2; D is perhaps TRBD2 (6 bases). Trimming shortened V by 7 bases and J by 7 bases, and 11 bases separated the two germline ends. CDR1 and CDR2 from the germline V gene are SGHNT and YYREEE (reference sequence). The CDR3 is 12 amino acids.

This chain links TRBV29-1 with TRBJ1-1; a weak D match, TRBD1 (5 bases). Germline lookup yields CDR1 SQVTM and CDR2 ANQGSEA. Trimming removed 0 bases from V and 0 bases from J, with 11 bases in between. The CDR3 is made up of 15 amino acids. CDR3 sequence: CSVEDKGRMNTEAFF. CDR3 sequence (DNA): TGCAGCGTTGAAGATAAGGGGCGGATGAACACTGAAGCTTTCTTT.

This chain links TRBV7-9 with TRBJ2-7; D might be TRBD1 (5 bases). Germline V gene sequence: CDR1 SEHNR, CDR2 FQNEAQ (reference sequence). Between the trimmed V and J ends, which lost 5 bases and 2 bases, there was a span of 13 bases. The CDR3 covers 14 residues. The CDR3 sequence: CASSPRGSAYEQYF. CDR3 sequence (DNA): TGTGCCAGCAGCCCTAGGGGCTCAGCCTACGAGCAGTACTTC.

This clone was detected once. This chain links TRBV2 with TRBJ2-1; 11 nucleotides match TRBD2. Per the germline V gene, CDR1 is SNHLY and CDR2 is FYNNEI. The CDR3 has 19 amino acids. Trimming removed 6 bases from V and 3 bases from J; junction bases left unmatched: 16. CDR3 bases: TGTGCCAGCAGACGAAACAAGACTAGCGGGAACCCCGTCTACAATGAGCAGTTCTTC. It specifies CASRRNKTSGNPVYNEQFF.

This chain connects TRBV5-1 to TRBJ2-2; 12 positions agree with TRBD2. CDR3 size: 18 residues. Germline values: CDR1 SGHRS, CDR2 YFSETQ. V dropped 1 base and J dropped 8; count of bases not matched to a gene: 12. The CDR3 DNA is TGCGCCAGCAGCTTGTTGCCGCCGACTAGCGGGAGTACAGGGGAGCTGTTTTTT. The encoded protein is CASSLLPPTSGSTGELFF.